The 30 T cell receptor beta chains listed next were all sequenced from one sample in a study of OX40 agonist ivuxolimab in advanced cancers. Sequencing used immunoSEQ multiplex PCR; TCRdb keeps in-frame clones, though not all of them. The sample comprises 40,000 to 60,000 clones, just under 95% of which are singletons, and around 26% rests with the top ten. Source: CD4+ or CD8+ T cells sorted from blood, taken in a trial of the OX40 agonist ivuxolimab. The receptors stem from an adult with an advanced solid tumor such as melanoma, head and neck, liver or kidney cancer.

V is TRBV4-1 and J is TRBJ2-1, with 13 bases identical to TRBD2. CDR3 length equals 17 residues. The germline CDR1 and CDR2 sequences are MGHRA and YSYEKL. After removal of 4 bases from V and 4 bases from J, the junction contained 7 bases not matched to a gene. The CDR3 reads CASSLLAGGPQYNEQFF. The CDR3 nucleotides are TGCGCCAGCAGCCTACTAGCGGGAGGGCCGCAGTACAATGAGCAGTTCTTC.

The chain uses TRBV27 and TRBJ2-1; 13 bases are a match to TRBD2. V dropped 5 bases and J dropped 1; count of bases not matched to a gene: 8. Germline CDR1 is MNHEY and CDR2 is SMNVEV (reference sequence). The CDR3 length is 18 residues. The CDR3 here is CASSLGTSGEGSYNEQFF. CDR3 sequence (DNA): TGTGCCAGCAGTCTCGGGACTAGCGGGGAGGGGTCCTACAATGAGCAGTTCTTC.

V is TRBV9 and J is TRBJ1-1; tentative D call: TRBD1 (6 bases). This CDR3 has 14 amino acids. V lost 4 bases and J 5 bases, leaving 15 bases between the germline ends. The germline CDR1 and CDR2 sequences are SGDLS and YYNGEE. This CDR3 reads CASSPRQAGTEAFF. Here the CDR3 DNA reads TGTGCCAGCAGCCCAAGACAGGCCGGGACTGAAGCTTTCTTT.

Regarding this clone: A much larger clone differs from this one at a single base, so this may be a read error. The V gene is TRBV6-1, the J gene TRBJ2-7; D might be TRBD2 (5 bases). From germline, CDR1 is MNHNS and CDR2 SASEGT. The CDR3 is made up of 14 amino acids. Here the CDR3 reads CAGSDVGDYYEQYF. The CDR3 DNA reads as TGTGCCGGCAGTGATGTTGGAGACTACTACGAGCAGTACTTC.

The CDR3 region is CASSQPEHRDNQPQHF. CDR3 in DNA: TGTGCCAGCAGCCAACCGGAGCACAGGGACAATCAGCCCCAGCATTTT. V is TRBV4-2 and J is TRBJ1-5, with D possibly TRBD1 on 6 matching bases. CDR1 LGHNA and CDR2 YNFKEQ come from the germline V gene. The CDR3 has 16 residues. V lost 2 bases to trimming and J lost 3 bases, with 14 bases between them.

The genes are TRBV5-4 and TRBJ2-1; 9 nucleotides align to TRBD2. Germline loops: CDR1 SGHNT, CDR2 YYREEE (reference sequence). The V and J ends lost 2 bases and 5 bases, in that order; junction bases with no gene match: 5. CDR3 length: 15 residues. The CDR3 region has the DNA TGTGCCAGCAGCTTTAAGCGGGAGGTGGACAATGAGCAGTTCTTC. Its translation: CASSFKREVDNEQFF.

The chain couples TRBV30 to TRBJ2-7; 7 bases fit TRBD1. There are 13 residues in the CDR3. V lost 0 bases to trimming and J lost 4 bases; unmatched junction nucleotides: 3. Germline CDR1 GTSNPN, CDR2 SVGIG (reference sequence). The CDR3 nucleotides read TGTGCCTGGAGTGTATCGACAGGGTACGAGCAGTACTTC. Translated: CAWSVSTGYEQYF.

This chain uses TRBV5-1 with TRBJ1-2, with D maybe TRBD1 (5 bases). The CDR3 has 16 residues. V lost 1 base and J lost 4, with 17 bases in between. CDR1 is SGHRS, CDR2 YFSETQ, per germline. The CDR3 here is CASSLSSGRISYGYTF. CDR3 DNA sequence: TGCGCCAGCAGCTTGTCCTCAGGGAGGATAAGCTATGGCTACACCTTC. Supplemented by reference TRBV5-1 and TRBJ1-2, the full variable domain reads KAGVTQTPRYLIKTRGQQVTLSCSPISGHRSVSWYQQTPGQGLQFLFEYFSETQRNKGNFPGRFSGRQFSNSRSEMNVSTLELGDSALYLCASSLSSGRISYGYTFGSGTRLTVV.

This clone was counted a single time. Here the CDR3 reads CASSQEGSWNTEAFF. The CDR3 nucleotides read TGCGCCAGCAGCCAAGAAGGTAGTTGGAACACTGAAGCTTTCTTT. The rearrangement uses TRBV4-3 and TRBJ1-1; no clear D. The CDR3 is 15 residues long. Germline lookup yields CDR1 LGHNA and CDR2 YSLEER. The V end lost 0 bases, the J end lost 1 base, and 9 bases lay between the germline ends.

The chain has TRBV7-8 and TRBJ2-5; TRBD1 matches at 8 bases. With V trimmed by 1 base and J by 3 bases, 7 bases remained unmatched. This CDR3 contains 16 residues. Germline CDR1 is SGHVS and CDR2 is FQNEAQ. CDR3 coding DNA: TGTGCCAGCAGCTTAGTAGATTTGACAGGGGAAGAGACCCAGTACTTC. It is translated as CASSLVDLTGEETQYF.

The chain combines TRBV7-2 with TRBJ2-1; TRBD2 matches at 12 bases. The CDR3 has 18 residues. CDR1 and CDR2 (germline): SGHTA, FQGNSA. J gave up 7 bases and V 1 base, and 11 bases lay outside the gene matches. CDR3 sequence: CASSLVWLAGGSGNEQFF. The CDR3 DNA reads TGTGCCAGCAGCTTAGTTTGGCTAGCGGGAGGGAGTGGGAATGAGCAGTTCTTC.

The rearrangement links TRBV9 to TRBJ2-7, with TRBD1 matching over 8 bases. The CDR3 has 15 amino acids. Germline values: CDR1 SGDLS, CDR2 YYNGEE. Trimming at V came to 3 bases and at J to 2 bases, leaving 7 bases not matched to a gene. DNA of the CDR3: TGTGCCAGCAGCGAGGGGACAGGAACACCCTACGAGCAGTACTTC. This translates into CASSEGTGTPYEQYF.

This clone was recorded only once. This CDR3 reads CASSSLTGGYNEQFF. Here the CDR3 DNA reads TGTGCCAGCAGTTCCCTGACAGGGGGTTACAATGAGCAGTTCTTC. The chain joins TRBV6-5 to TRBJ2-1, with TRBD1 identical over 9 bases. Germline-derived CDR1 and CDR2 are MNHEY and SVGAGI. The V gene end was trimmed by 4 bases and the J gene end by 4 bases; junction bases not matched to a gene: 5. The CDR3 is made up of 15 amino acids.

The chain's CDR3 is CASSQDRTPKETQYF. Written as DNA, the CDR3 is TGCGCCAGCAGCCAAGATCGGACTCCTAAAGAGACCCAGTACTTC. The genes are TRBV4-3 and TRBJ2-5; a weak D match, TRBD2 (5 bases). V shed 0 bases and J shed 3 bases, with 11 bases lying between them. CDR1 and CDR2 (germline): LGHNA, YSLEER. The length of the CDR3 is 15 residues.

This chain uses TRBV9 with TRBJ2-7, with D hard to call. V lost 4 bases and J 2 bases, leaving 16 bases between the germline ends. Per the germline V gene, CDR1 is SGDLS and CDR2 is YYNGEE. This CDR3 contains 15 residues. The CDR3 region is CASSNSLDGPYEQYF. CDR3 coding DNA: TGTGCCAGCAGCAACTCACTTGACGGCCCCTACGAGCAGTACTTC. Supplemented by reference TRBV9 and TRBJ2-7, the full variable domain reads DSGVTQTPKHLITATGQRVTLRCSPRSGDLSVYWYQQSLDQGLQFLIQYYNGEERAKGNILERFSAQQFPDLHSELNLSSLELGDSALYFCASSNSLDGPYEQYFGPGTRLTVT.

J is TRBJ2-5 and V is TRBV7-9, with D perhaps TRBD2 (6 bases). The DNA end lines up better with TRBJ2-7; the J call may be wrong. Germline CDR1 is SEHNR and CDR2 is FQNEAQ (reference sequence). This CDR3 is 12 amino acids long. CDR3 DNA sequence: TGTGCCAGCACCCTAGGAGGGCCCGAGCAGTACTTC. Its protein is CASTLGGPEQYF.

The chain combines TRBV5-8 with TRBJ2-3; D is unresolved. The CDR3 loop spans 13 amino acids. V shed 2 bases and J shed 5 bases, with 9 bases lying between them. Germline V gives CDR1 SGHTS, CDR2 YDEGEE. This CDR3 reads CASSFEGIDTQYF. CDR3 coding DNA: TGTGCCAGCAGCTTCGAAGGTATAGATACGCAGTATTTT.

Only one count was recorded for this clone. The chain carries TRBV9 and TRBJ2-7, with 10 bases that match TRBD1. The CDR3 runs 15 residues. Germline trimming cut 0 bases from V and 2 bases from J; bases unmatched to any gene: 2. Germline assignment: CDR1 SGDLS and CDR2 YYNGEE. CDR3 sequence: CASSVEGQGTYEQYF. CDR3 bases: TGTGCCAGCAGCGTAGAGGGACAGGGGACCTACGAGCAGTACTTC.

V gene TRBV5-6 combines with J gene TRBJ2-1; D is unresolved. The germline V and J ends were trimmed by 2 bases and 0 bases, with 9 bases remaining between them. The CDR3 runs to 15 residues. Germline lookup yields CDR1 SGHDT and CDR2 YYEEEE. The CDR3 DNA follows: TGTGCCAGCAGCTTCTACGTCAGCTCCTACAATGAGCAGTTCTTC. It codes for CASSFYVSSYNEQFF.

The CDR3 sequence: CASSEGTGRVYEQYF. CDR3 sequence (DNA): TGTGCCAGCAGTGAAGGGACAGGGCGGGTCTACGAGCAGTACTTC. The chain links TRBV2 to TRBJ2-7; the match to TRBD1 covers 8 bases. Germline V gene data show CDR1 as SNHLY and CDR2 as FYNNEI. This CDR3 is built from 15 residues. J was trimmed by 3 bases and V by 1 base; bases with no gene match: 5.

J is TRBJ1-5 and V is TRBV29-1; D is perhaps TRBD1 (5 bases). V lost 6 bases, J lost 0 bases, and 15 bases lay in between. From germline, CDR1 is SQVTM and CDR2 ANQGSEA. The CDR3 runs 15 residues. The CDR3 loop is CSVIWVGDSNQPQHF. Written as DNA, the CDR3 is TGCAGCGTGATTTGGGTAGGGGATAGCAATCAGCCCCAGCATTTT.

V is TRBV9 and J is TRBJ2-3; D is undetermined. Trimming removed 0 bases from V and 1 base from J, with 6 bases in between. Germline V lookup: CDR1 SGDLS, CDR2 YYNGEE. The CDR3 consists of 14 residues. The CDR3, as DNA: TGTGCCAGCAGCGTAGGTACAGGCACAGATACGCAGTATTTT. Its protein is CASSVGTGTDTQYF.

The chain carries TRBV19 and TRBJ1-1, with D unresolved. The CDR3 loop spans 13 amino acids. Trimming took off 10 bases at V and 1 base at J, with 13 bases between the two ends. Per germline, CDR1 LNHDA and CDR2 SQIVND (reference sequence). CDR3 amino acids: CATALGWNTEAFF. CDR3 bases: TGTGCCACCGCCCTCGGGTGGAACACTGAAGCTTTCTTT.

This clone was seen more than once but under ten times. The chain has TRBV7-6 and TRBJ1-2; D ambiguous. The CDR3 is 14 amino acids. Germline CDR1 and CDR2: SGHVS and FNYEAQ. Trimming left V 3 bases short and J 0 bases short, with 8 bases between. The CDR3 is CASSFQEANYGYTF. The CDR3 DNA is TGTGCCAGCAGCTTCCAAGAAGCTAACTATGGCTACACCTTC.

The chain has TRBV6-5 and TRBJ2-1, with D perhaps TRBD2 (6 bases). V lost 5 bases and J lost 4, with 12 bases in between. This CDR3 spans 14 amino acids. CDR1 MNHEY and CDR2 SVGAGI come from the germline V gene. Here the CDR3 reads CASSPPGVYNEQFF. CDR3 DNA: TGTGCCAGCAGTCCTCCGGGAGTATACAATGAGCAGTTCTTC.

The rearrangement links TRBV6-5 to TRBJ2-1; D perhaps matches TRBD1 (5 bases). Germline CDR1 is MNHEY and CDR2 is SVGAGI. The CDR3 has 16 residues. Trimming took 2 bases from V and 6 from J, leaving 17 bases between them. CDR3 sequence: CASSYDETVRLNEQFF. CDR3 nucleotides: TGTGCCAGCAGTTACGATGAGACAGTCCGCCTCAATGAGCAGTTCTTC.

This clone was picked up one time. The V gene is TRBV5-4, the J gene TRBJ2-7; 9 bases map to TRBD1. Germline V gene lookup returns CDR1 SGHNT and CDR2 YYREEE (reference sequence). This CDR3 is 15 amino acids long. Trimming removed 4 bases from V and 6 bases from J; junction bases left unmatched: 11. CDR3: CASSASWGQGSEQYF. CDR3 DNA sequence: TGTGCCAGCAGCGCCTCCTGGGGACAGGGCTCCGAGCAGTACTTC.

The chain links TRBV9 to TRBJ1-2, with D hard to call. This CDR3 spans 13 amino acids. Germline V gene lookup returns CDR1 SGDLS and CDR2 YYNGEE. The V end was cut by 0 bases, the J end by 1 base, with 4 bases between. The chain's CDR3 is CASSVGSNYGYTF. As DNA, the CDR3 is TGTGCCAGCAGCGTAGGCAGTAACTATGGCTACACCTTC.

The CDR3 coding sequence is TGTGCCAGCAGTAGCGGAACCCGGGGAGAGACCCAGTACTTC. It yields the protein CASSSGTRGETQYF. The chain combines TRBV27 with TRBJ2-5, with D maybe TRBD2 (5 bases). The germline V gene encodes CDR1 MNHEY and CDR2 SMNVEV (reference sequence). V was shortened by 5 bases and J by 4 bases, with 14 bases between the two germline ends. This CDR3 spans 14 amino acids.

This clone has just one count. This chain uses TRBV4-1 with TRBJ2-1; TRBD2 might be the D (5 bases). The V end was cut by 4 bases, the J end by 3 bases, with 13 bases between. The germline V gene encodes CDR1 MGHRA and CDR2 YSYEKL. The CDR3 covers 15 residues. The CDR3 region is CASSPTAGGYNEQFF. CDR3 DNA sequence: TGCGCCAGCAGCCCGACCGCGGGCGGCTACAATGAGCAGTTCTTC.